This T cell receptor beta chain was documented in a study of CD8 T cells in ankylosing spondylitis. Study conclusions and caveats: It was reported that disease-linked clones were significantly enriched in matched ankylosing spondylitis synovial fluid. Blood from ankylosing spondylitis patients appeared to carry a characteristic roughly 8-variant TCR beta motif. Disease-linked clones proved CD8+ and comparatively uncommon in peripheral blood.

This clonotype has just a few counts. What it binds is unknown. Each CDR3 protein gets one entry after TCRdb re-called the 5' RACE reads with MiXCR. The table records around 770,000 distinct CDR3 sequences, approximately 12% of them present only once. V trimming: 7 bases; J trimming: 3 bases; junction bases outside the gene matches: 8. Germline V gene sequence: CDR1 SGHTA, CDR2 FQGNSA. The CDR3 consists of 14 residues. Material: blood, either unsorted or a sorted T cell fraction (not recorded which). The receptor comes from a male donor with ankylosing spondylitis. The chain has TRBV7-2 and TRBJ2-7, with 8 positions matching TRBD2. The CDR3 spells CASTRGGSLYEQYF. As DNA, the CDR3 is TGTGCCAGCACCCGGGGGGGCAGCCTCTACGAGCAGTACTTC.